The clone carrying this T cell receptor (beta chain) was detected only once. CDR1 and CDR2 from the germline V gene are SGHRS and YFSETQ. The CDR3 has 15 residues. The V end lost 4 bases, the J end lost 6 bases, and 19 bases lay between the germline ends. The source of the sample is a study of blood T cell repertoires in COVID-19. The table came from immunoSEQ multiplex PCR; TCRdb's copy has only in-frame clones and leaves some out. Here the sample spans some 260,000 clones, around four fifths being singletons. The sequence came from a man between 25 and 39 years old with acute COVID-19. Material for sequencing was PBMCs or T cells enriched from blood (not recorded which). The chain combines TRBV5-1 with TRBJ1-2, with a tentative D call TRBD1 (5 bases). The CDR3 coding sequence is TGCGCCAGCAGCCCACGATGGGGCGAAATGGATGGCTACACCTTC. Translating it yields CASSPRWGEMDGYTF.